The 14 T cell receptor beta chains below come from one sample, sequenced in a study of T cell responses to AZD1222 COVID-19 vaccine (dated by TCRdb to the early 2020s). This specimen's time point label, interpreted: about 28 days (+/-7) after the second vaccine dose. What the treatment or condition label conveys for this sample: meningococcal conjugate vaccine given as trial control. The library was made by the immunoSEQ multiplex PCR assay. As stored in TCRdb, this immuneACCESS dataset retains in-frame rearrangements with V and J assigned. A fraction of the clones does not appear; measured against another copy, unresolved V genes explain less than half of the discrepancy, and the remainder lacks a known reason. The sample records around 200,000 clones, 80% to 95% of which are singletons. In total, the top ten clones hold more than 0.85% of the sample. The input for sequencing was peripheral blood, taken 28 days after the second dose of the MenACWY control vaccine. Receptors were obtained from an adult who received the MenACWY meningococcal vaccine as a control.

The V and J genes are TRBV7-9 and TRBJ2-2, with D hard to call. V was pared by 5 bases and J by 3 bases, with 10 bases between. There are 14 residues in the CDR3. Germline V gene lookup returns CDR1 SEHNR and CDR2 FQNEAQ (reference sequence). CDR3 sequence: CASSRDADTGELFF. In nucleotides, the CDR3 is TGTGCCAGCAGCCGAGACGCCGACACCGGGGAGCTGTTTTTT.

The rearrangement links TRBV12-3 or TRBV12-4 to TRBJ2-3; D is undetermined. V shed 3 bases and J shed 4 bases, with 5 bases lying between them. The CDR3 sequence is 12 residues long. The CDR3 DNA reads TGTGCCAGCAGTTTCCCCGCAGATACGCAGTATTTT. Protein: CASSFPADTQYF.

The chain recombines TRBV6-5 with TRBJ1-1; D may be TRBD1 (5 bases). This CDR3 has 14 residues. Trimming took 0 bases from V and 9 from J, leaving 14 bases between them. The germline V gene has CDR1 MNHEY and CDR2 SVGAGI. CDR3 region: CASSYSTAGSQAFF. In DNA, the CDR3 is TGTGCCAGCAGTTACTCGACCGCAGGGTCCCAAGCTTTCTTT.

This clone was recorded once. The chain employs TRBV12-3 or TRBV12-4 and TRBJ1-1; 9 nucleotides match TRBD1. The trim removed 6 bases at V and 6 bases at J, leaving 2 bases unmatched. This CDR3 is 12 amino acids long. CDR3 residues: CASRDRGAEAFF. The CDR3 DNA is TGTGCCAGCAGAGACAGGGGGGCTGAAGCTTTCTTT.

V gene TRBV6-5 combines with J gene TRBJ2-2; TRBD2 aligns across 7 bases. V trimming: 7 bases; J trimming: 7 bases; junction bases outside the gene matches: 12. The germline V gene has CDR1 MNHEY and CDR2 SVGAGI. CDR3 length: 15 residues. This CDR3 is CASTRGGGEVGELFF. The CDR3 bases are TGTGCCAGCACAAGGGGCGGGGGAGAGGTCGGGGAGCTGTTTTTT.

The chain employs TRBV12-3 or TRBV12-4 and TRBJ1-5; D is uncertain. V lost 1 base and J 5 bases, leaving 6 bases between the germline ends. This CDR3 contains 13 residues. CDR3 in amino acids: CASSLGRDQPQHF. CDR3 DNA sequence: TGTGCCAGCAGTTTAGGAAGGGATCAGCCCCAGCATTTT.

The chain employs TRBV19 and TRBJ1-2, with D perhaps TRBD1 (6 bases). CDR1 is LNHDA, CDR2 SQIVND, per germline (reference sequence). This CDR3 is built from 15 residues. The V end was cut by 3 bases, the J end by 4 bases, with 15 bases between. The CDR3 region is CASSISGAGGYGYTF. CDR3 sequence (DNA): TGTGCCAGTAGTATCTCGGGGGCGGGCGGCTATGGCTACACCTTC.

V usage is TRBV19 and J usage is TRBJ2-7, with 9 bases that match TRBD1. Germline loops: CDR1 LNHDA, CDR2 SQIVND (reference sequence). The length of the CDR3 is 14 residues. Trimming took 4 bases from V and 4 from J; bases not matched to a gene: 5. The CDR3 spells CASSRSQGAYEQYF. The CDR3 bases are TGTGCCAGTAGTAGATCACAGGGGGCTTACGAGCAGTACTTC.

The chain couples TRBV2 to TRBJ1-5, with D possibly matching TRBD1 (6 bases). The CDR3 consists of 15 residues. V lost 2 bases and J lost 4, with 12 bases in between. Looked up from germline, CDR1 is SNHLY and CDR2 is FYNNEI. The CDR3 DNA sequence: TGTGCCAGCAGTGAAAAGGGAGGGGGGAATCAGCCCCAGCATTTT. This codes for CASSEKGGGNQPQHF.

V usage is TRBV3-1 (or the pseudogene TRBV3-2) and J usage is TRBJ1-4, with D perhaps matching TRBD1 (5 bases). The CDR3 sequence is 12 residues long. Germline V gene data show CDR1 as LGHDT and CDR2 as YNNKEL (reference sequence). V lost 11 bases and J lost 7, with 14 bases in between. The chain's CDR3 is CAAGDRGEKLFF. Written as DNA, the CDR3 is TGTGCCGCGGGGGACCGCGGTGAAAAACTGTTTTTT.

This clone was recorded only once. The chain recombines TRBV3-1 (or the pseudogene TRBV3-2) with TRBJ1-2, with TRBD1 matching over 11 bases. CDR1 LGHDT and CDR2 YNNKEL come from the germline V gene (reference sequence). This CDR3 region has 14 residues. V gave up 4 bases and J gave up 7 bases; unmatched junction bases: 5. CDR3 sequence reads: CASSRQGQGVGYTF. The CDR3 DNA follows: TGTGCCAGCAGCCGCCAGGGACAGGGGGTTGGCTACACCTTC.

The rearrangement joins TRBV27 to TRBJ2-7, with 9 bases matching TRBD1. This CDR3 is built from 14 residues. CDR1 MNHEY and CDR2 SMNVEV come from the germline V gene (reference sequence). With V trimmed by 3 bases and J by 7 bases, 7 bases remained unmatched. CDR3 in DNA: TGTGCCAGCAGTTTTACGGGACAGGGATTTGAGCAGTACTTC. This codes for CASSFTGQGFEQYF.

J is TRBJ1-2 and V is TRBV30; possibly TRBD1 for D (6 bases). V was cut by 0 bases and J by 3 bases, with 11 bases left in between. CDR1 is GTSNPN, CDR2 SVGIG, per germline (reference sequence). The CDR3 consists of 14 residues. In DNA, the CDR3 is TGTGCCTGGAGTGTACAGGGAAGGGACTATGGCTACACCTTC. It specifies CAWSVQGRDYGYTF.

Written as DNA, the CDR3 is TGTGCCAGCAGCCTCCGACAGGGCATGAACACTGAAGCTTTCTTT. Encoded protein: CASSLRQGMNTEAFF. The chain couples TRBV13 to TRBJ1-1; TRBD1 matches 7 bases. Per germline, CDR1 PRHDT and CDR2 FYEKMQ (reference sequence). The length of the CDR3 is 15 residues. With V trimmed by 5 bases and J by 0 bases, 6 bases remained unmatched.